This section outlines one T cell receptor beta chain sequence together with its context. Profiled with immunoSEQ multiplex PCR; TCRdb holds only in-frame clones, not every one. This table holds some 200,000 clones, around nine tenths found once. The sample is drawn from a study of blood T cell repertoires in COVID-19. For the study at large: The origin of the acute and convalescent COVID-19 samples was the United States, Italy and Spain.

Germline lookup yields CDR1 MDHEN and CDR2 SYDVKM. V was pared by 3 bases and J by 7 bases, with 12 bases of the junction left unmatched. This CDR3 is 15 amino acids long. This rearrangement joins TRBV28 to TRBJ2-7; the match to TRBD1 covers 7 bases. This clonotype was obtained from a woman between 70 and 85 years old with COVID-19, enrolled during active disease. The sample consisted of peripheral blood. The CDR3 DNA sequence: TGTGCCAGCAGTTTTCCAACCAACAGGGGCTGGGAGCAGTACTTC. Its protein product is CASSFPTNRGWEQYF.